This TCR beta chain derives from a study of early T cells in non-severe SARS-CoV-2 infection. Study at large: Unpaired chains resulted from sequencing bulk RNA of unsorted whole blood. The study's findings and limits: Comparison of clonotypes with VDJdb favored anti-spike CD8 responses while missing private and CD4 specificities.

Molecules of cDNA were individually given unique molecular identifiers that were attached to them. TCRdb re-analysed the 5' RACE reads in MiXCR, keeping a single row per CDR3 protein. The sample lists approximately 49,000 distinct CDR3 sequences, about 11% occurring once. As for this clonotype: Its antigen is currently unknown.

CDR1 and CDR2 (germline): MDHEN, SYDVKM. Trimming cost V 4 bases and J 2 bases, with 9 bases left between them. This CDR3 is 14 amino acids long. This receptor was identified in an adult who was a healthcare worker with PCR-confirmed SARS-CoV-2 infection or an uninfected control (not recorded which). The rearrangement uses TRBV28 and TRBJ1-5; D is uncertain. What was sequenced was whole blood. The CDR3 is CASSSGEGNQPQHF. The CDR3, as DNA: TGTGCCAGCAGTTCCGGAGAGGGCAATCAGCCCCAGCATTTT.